Following are 12 T cell receptor beta chains from one sample sequenced in a study of blood T cell repertoires in COVID-19. Sequencing used immunoSEQ multiplex PCR; TCRdb keeps in-frame clones, though not all of them. The table has roughly 170,000 clones, 81% seen once. Sample: PBMCs or T cells enriched from blood (not recorded which). These receptors were obtained from a middle-aged woman with acute COVID-19.

The gene calls are TRBV29-1 and TRBJ2-1, with D perhaps TRBD2 (6 bases). The CDR3 is made up of 13 amino acids. The germline gives CDR1 SQVTM, CDR2 ANQGSEA. V was pared by 4 bases and J by 6 bases, with 13 bases between. CDR3 in amino acids: CSVAAGTSNEQFF. CDR3 bases: TGCAGCGTTGCCGCCGGGACTTCCAATGAGCAGTTCTTC.

The genes are TRBV5-4 and TRBJ2-1; 9 bases are shared with TRBD2. Germline V gene lookup returns CDR1 SGHNT and CDR2 YYREEE (reference sequence). The CDR3 loop spans 15 amino acids. V lost 4 bases, J lost 6 bases, and 8 bases stayed unmatched. This chain's CDR3 is CASSPGASGINEQFF. CDR3 DNA: TGTGCCAGCAGCCCGGGGGCTAGCGGGATCAATGAGCAGTTCTTC.

The rearrangement joins TRBV27 to TRBJ2-3, with D unresolved. The CDR3 loop spans 13 amino acids. Germline V gives CDR1 MNHEY, CDR2 SMNVEV (reference sequence). The germline V and J ends were trimmed by 4 bases and 7 bases, with 12 bases remaining between them. The CDR3 DNA reads as TGTGCCAGCAGTTCCAGACAACAATATACGCAGTATTTT. It specifies CASSSRQQYTQYF.

This chain uses TRBV11-2 with TRBJ1-2; 7 bases fit TRBD1. V was clipped by 4 bases and J by 7 bases; unmatched bases: 9. In germline, CDR1 is SGHAT, CDR2 FQNNGV. This CDR3 has 14 amino acids. CDR3 sequence: CASSSLNRGVGYTF. Here the CDR3 DNA reads TGTGCCAGCAGCTCGCTCAACAGGGGCGTTGGCTACACCTTC.

The chain links TRBV9 to TRBJ2-1; TRBD2 matches 9 bases. V trimming: 4 bases; J trimming: 10 bases; junction bases outside the gene matches: 18. Germline V gene sequence: CDR1 SGDLS, CDR2 YYNGEE. CDR3 length equals 17 residues. CDR3 DNA: TGTGCCAGCAGCCCACTAGCTAGCGGGATCCACCCGAGGGAGCAGTTCTTC. Translated: CASSPLASGIHPREQFF. Together with reference TRBV9 and TRBJ2-1, the CDR3 gives the full variable domain: DSGVTQTPKHLITATGQRVTLRCSPRSGDLSVYWYQQSLDQGLQFLIQYYNGEERAKGNILERFSAQQFPDLHSELNLSSLELGDSALYFCASSPLASGIHPREQFFGPGTRLTVL.

This chain uses TRBV25-1 with TRBJ2-3; tentatively, D is TRBD1 (5 bases). Trimming took off 5 bases at V and 2 bases at J, with 11 bases between the two ends. CDR3 length equals 14 residues. Germline V lookup: CDR1 MGHDK, CDR2 SYGVNS. The CDR3 protein is CASSRDSATDTQYF. The CDR3 DNA follows: TGTGCCAGCAGTCGTGACAGTGCCACAGATACGCAGTATTTT.

The V and J genes are TRBV29-1 and TRBJ2-1; a weak D match, TRBD1 (6 bases). The CDR3 totals 14 residues. Trimming removed 3 bases from V and 0 bases from J, with 9 bases in between. CDR1 and CDR2 (germline): SQVTM, ANQGSEA. Here the CDR3 DNA reads TGCAGCGTTGAGGCGGACAGCTCCTACAATGAGCAGTTCTTC. This gives the protein CSVEADSSYNEQFF.

DNA of the CDR3: TGCAGCGTTGAAGATCTGACTAGCGGGAACCCCTCAGAGACCCAGTACTTC. It codes for CSVEDLTSGNPSETQYF. The V and J genes are TRBV29-1 and TRBJ2-5; the match to TRBD2 covers 11 bases. The CDR3 length is 17 residues. CDR1 and CDR2 from the germline V gene are SQVTM and ANQGSEA. The trim removed 0 bases at V and 4 bases at J, leaving 10 bases unmatched.

The chain combines TRBV5-1 with TRBJ2-7; possible D gene TRBD1, 6 bases. The length of the CDR3 is 15 residues. The ends were cut back, 5 bases at V and 0 bases at J, with 15 bases in the middle. CDR1 SGHRS and CDR2 YFSETQ come from the germline V gene. CDR3 region: CASRPGQTSSYEQYF. The CDR3 DNA follows: TGCGCCAGCAGGCCTGGACAGACGAGCTCCTACGAGCAGTACTTC.

J is TRBJ1-5 and V is TRBV2, with D possibly TRBD1 on 6 matching bases. The CDR3 covers 15 residues. V was cut by 5 bases and J by 4 bases, with 15 bases left in between. Germline V gene sequence: CDR1 SNHLY, CDR2 FYNNEI. The CDR3 reads CASSPRTAGNQPQHF. In nucleotides, the CDR3 is TGTGCCAGCAGTCCTAGGACAGCGGGAAATCAGCCCCAGCATTTT.

The chain has TRBV25-1 and TRBJ1-2; weak D call: TRBD1 (5 bases). Germline V gene data show CDR1 as MGHDK and CDR2 as SYGVNS. V dropped 0 bases and J dropped 7 bases, with 18 bases sitting between them. CDR3 length: 16 amino acids. The CDR3 DNA reads as TGTGCCAGCAGTGAATATGGGCAGGGAGGTGTAGGTGGCTACACCTTC. Residues: CASSEYGQGGVGGYTF.

This clone has only a few counts. A read error may produce the germline difference seen at one junction end. This chain connects TRBV5-4 to TRBJ1-2, with 9 bases lining up with TRBD1. There are 15 residues in the CDR3. The germline V gene encodes CDR1 SGHNT and CDR2 YYREEE (reference sequence). CDR3 in DNA: TGTGCCAGCAGCGACCCGGGACAGGGTAACAATGGCTACACCTTC. Translating it yields CASSDPGQGNNGYTF.